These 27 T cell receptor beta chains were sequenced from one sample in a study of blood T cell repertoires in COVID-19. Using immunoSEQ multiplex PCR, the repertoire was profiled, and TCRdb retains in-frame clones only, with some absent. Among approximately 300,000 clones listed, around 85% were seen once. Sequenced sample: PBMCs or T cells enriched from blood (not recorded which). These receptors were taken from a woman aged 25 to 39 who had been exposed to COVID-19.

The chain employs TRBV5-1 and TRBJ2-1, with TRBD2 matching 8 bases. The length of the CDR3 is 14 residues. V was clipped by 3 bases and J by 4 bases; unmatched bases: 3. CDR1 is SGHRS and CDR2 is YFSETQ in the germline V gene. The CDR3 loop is CASSSGLVYNEQFF. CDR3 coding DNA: TGCGCCAGCAGCTCGGGACTAGTGTACAATGAGCAGTTCTTC.

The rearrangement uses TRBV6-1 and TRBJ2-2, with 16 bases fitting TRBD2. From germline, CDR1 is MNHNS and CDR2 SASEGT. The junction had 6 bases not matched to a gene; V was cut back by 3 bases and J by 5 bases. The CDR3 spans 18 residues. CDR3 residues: CASSEGLAGGPGTGELFF. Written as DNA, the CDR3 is TGTGCCAGCAGTGAGGGACTAGCGGGGGGGCCAGGTACCGGGGAGCTGTTTTTT.

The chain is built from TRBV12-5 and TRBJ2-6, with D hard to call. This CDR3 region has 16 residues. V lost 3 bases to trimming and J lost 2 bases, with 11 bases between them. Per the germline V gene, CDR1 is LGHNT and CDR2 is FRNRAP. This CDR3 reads CASGLDLRTGANVLTF. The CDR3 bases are TGTGCTAGTGGTTTAGATCTGAGGACTGGGGCCAACGTCCTGACTTTC.

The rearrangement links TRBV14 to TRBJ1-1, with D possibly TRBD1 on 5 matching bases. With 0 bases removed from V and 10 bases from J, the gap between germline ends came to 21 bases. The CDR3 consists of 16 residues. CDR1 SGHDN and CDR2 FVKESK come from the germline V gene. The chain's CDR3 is CASSQDINFVGQGAFF. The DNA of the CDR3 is TGTGCCAGCAGCCAAGATATTAACTTTGTAGGGCAGGGAGCTTTCTTT.

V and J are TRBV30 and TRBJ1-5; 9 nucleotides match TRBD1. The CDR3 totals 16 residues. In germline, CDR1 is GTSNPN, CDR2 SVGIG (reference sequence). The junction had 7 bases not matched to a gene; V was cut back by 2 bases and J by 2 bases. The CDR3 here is CAWSPRTGVGNQPQHF. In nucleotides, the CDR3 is TGTGCCTGGAGTCCCCGGACAGGGGTCGGCAATCAGCCCCAGCATTTT.

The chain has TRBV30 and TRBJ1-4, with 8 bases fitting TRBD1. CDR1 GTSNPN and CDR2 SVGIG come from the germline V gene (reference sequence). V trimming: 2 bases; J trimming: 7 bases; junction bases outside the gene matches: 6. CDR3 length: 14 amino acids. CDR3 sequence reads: CAWSPGTGAEKLFF. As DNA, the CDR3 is TGTGCCTGGAGTCCTGGGACAGGAGCTGAAAAACTGTTTTTT.

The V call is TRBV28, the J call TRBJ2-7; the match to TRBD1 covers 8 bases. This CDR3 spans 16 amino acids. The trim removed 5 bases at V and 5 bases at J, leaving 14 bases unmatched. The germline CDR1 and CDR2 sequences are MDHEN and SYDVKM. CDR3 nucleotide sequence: TGTGCCAGCAGTCCAGCCGGGACAGGCCGATTTGACGAGCAGTACTTC. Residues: CASSPAGTGRFDEQYF. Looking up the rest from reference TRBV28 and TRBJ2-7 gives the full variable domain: DVKVTQSSRYLVKRTGEKVFLECVQDMDHENMFWYRQDPGLGLRLIYFSYDVKMKEKGDIPEGYSVSREKKERFSLILESASTNQTSMYLCASSPAGTGRFDEQYFGPGTRLTVT.

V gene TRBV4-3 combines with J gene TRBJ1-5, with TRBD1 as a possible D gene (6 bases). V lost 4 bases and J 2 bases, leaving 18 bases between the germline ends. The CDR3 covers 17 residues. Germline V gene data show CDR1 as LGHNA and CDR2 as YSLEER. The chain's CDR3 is CASSPGWGGVGNQPQHF. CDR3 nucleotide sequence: TGCGCCAGCAGCCCCGGTTGGGGGGGCGTCGGCAATCAGCCCCAGCATTTT.

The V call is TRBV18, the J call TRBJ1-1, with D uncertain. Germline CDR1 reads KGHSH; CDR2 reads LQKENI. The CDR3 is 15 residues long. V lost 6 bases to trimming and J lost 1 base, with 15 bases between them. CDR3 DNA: TGTGCCAGCTCCCCCCAGGAGGCTAAGAACACTGAAGCTTTCTTT. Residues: CASSPQEAKNTEAFF.

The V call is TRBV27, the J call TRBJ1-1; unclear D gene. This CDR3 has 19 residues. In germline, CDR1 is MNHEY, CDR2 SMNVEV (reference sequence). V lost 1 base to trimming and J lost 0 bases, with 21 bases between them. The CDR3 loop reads CASSLFPRPLELMNTEAFF. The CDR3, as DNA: TGTGCCAGCAGTTTATTCCCCAGGCCGCTTGAACTTATGAACACTGAAGCTTTCTTT.

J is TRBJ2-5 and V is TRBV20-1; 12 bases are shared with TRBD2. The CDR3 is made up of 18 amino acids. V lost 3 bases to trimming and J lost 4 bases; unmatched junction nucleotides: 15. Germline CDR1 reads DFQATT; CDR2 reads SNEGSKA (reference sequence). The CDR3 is CSASDTSGRRGFGETQYF. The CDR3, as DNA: TGCAGTGCTAGTGATACTAGCGGGAGGAGAGGTTTTGGAGAGACCCAGTACTTC.

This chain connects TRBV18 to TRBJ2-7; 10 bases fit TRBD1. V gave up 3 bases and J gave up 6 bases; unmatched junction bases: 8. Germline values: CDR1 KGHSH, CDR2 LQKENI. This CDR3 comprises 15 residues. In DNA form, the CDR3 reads TGTGCCAGCTCACCTGTTTCCGGGACAGGGGCCGAGCAGTACTTC. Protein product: CASSPVSGTGAEQYF.

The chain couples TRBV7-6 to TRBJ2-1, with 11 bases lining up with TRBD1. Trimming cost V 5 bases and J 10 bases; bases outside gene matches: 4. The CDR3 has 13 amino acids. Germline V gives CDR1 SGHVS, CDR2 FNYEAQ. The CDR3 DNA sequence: TGTGCCAGCAGCCCCCGGGACAGGGGGGAGCAGTTCTTC. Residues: CASSPRDRGEQFF.

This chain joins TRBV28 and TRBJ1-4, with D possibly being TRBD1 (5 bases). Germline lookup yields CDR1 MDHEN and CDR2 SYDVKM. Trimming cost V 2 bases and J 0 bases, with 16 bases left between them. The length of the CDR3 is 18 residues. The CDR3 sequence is CASSLLSGGLSTNEKLFF. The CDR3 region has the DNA TGTGCCAGCAGTTTACTTTCGGGGGGTCTTTCAACTAATGAAAAACTGTTTTTT.

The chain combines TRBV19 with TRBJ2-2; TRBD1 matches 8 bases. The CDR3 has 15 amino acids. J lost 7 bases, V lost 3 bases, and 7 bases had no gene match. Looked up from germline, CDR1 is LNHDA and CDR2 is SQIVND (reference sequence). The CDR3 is CASSIRQGANGELFF. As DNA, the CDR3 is TGTGCCAGTAGTATCAGGCAGGGGGCGAACGGGGAGCTGTTTTTT.

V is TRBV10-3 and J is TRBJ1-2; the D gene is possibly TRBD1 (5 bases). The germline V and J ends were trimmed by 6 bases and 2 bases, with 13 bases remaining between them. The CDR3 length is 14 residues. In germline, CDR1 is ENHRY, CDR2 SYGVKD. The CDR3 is CAISRRGGNYGYTF. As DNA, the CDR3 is TGTGCCATCAGCCGCCGGGGGGGGAACTATGGCTACACCTTC.

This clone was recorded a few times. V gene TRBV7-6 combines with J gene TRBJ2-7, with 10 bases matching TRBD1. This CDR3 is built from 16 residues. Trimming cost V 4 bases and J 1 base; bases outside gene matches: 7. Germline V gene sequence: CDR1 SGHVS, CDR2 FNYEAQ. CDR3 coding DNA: TGTGCCAGCAGCTCCCGAGACAGGGGGCAATCCTACGAGCAGTACTTC. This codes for CASSSRDRGQSYEQYF. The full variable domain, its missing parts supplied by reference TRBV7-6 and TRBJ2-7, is GAGVSQSPRYKVTKRGQDVALRCDPISGHVSLYWYRQALGQGPEFLTYFNYEAQQDKSGLPNDRFSAERPEGSISTLTIQRTEQRDSAMYRCASSSRDRGQSYEQYFGPGTRLTVT.

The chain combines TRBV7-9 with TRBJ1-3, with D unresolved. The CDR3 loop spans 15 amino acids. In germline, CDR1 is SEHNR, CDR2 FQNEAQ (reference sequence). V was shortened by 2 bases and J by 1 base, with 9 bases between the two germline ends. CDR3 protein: CASSLSSLSGNTIYF. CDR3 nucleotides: TGTGCCAGCAGCTTATCTTCACTTTCTGGAAACACCATATATTTT.

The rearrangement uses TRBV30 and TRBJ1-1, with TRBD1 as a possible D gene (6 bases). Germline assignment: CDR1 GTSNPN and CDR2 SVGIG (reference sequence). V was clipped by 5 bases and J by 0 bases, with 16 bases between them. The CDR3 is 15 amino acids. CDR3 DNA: TGTGCCTGGGGGACGGGGGGCTTTATGAACACTGAAGCTTTCTTT. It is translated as CAWGTGGFMNTEAFF.

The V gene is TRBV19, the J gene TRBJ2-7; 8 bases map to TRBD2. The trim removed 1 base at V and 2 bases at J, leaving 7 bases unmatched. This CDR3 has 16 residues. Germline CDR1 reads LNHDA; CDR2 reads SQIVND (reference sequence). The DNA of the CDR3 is TGTGCCAGTAGTATAGTAGAGGCGGGAGGCCCCTACGAGCAGTACTTC. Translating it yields CASSIVEAGGPYEQYF.

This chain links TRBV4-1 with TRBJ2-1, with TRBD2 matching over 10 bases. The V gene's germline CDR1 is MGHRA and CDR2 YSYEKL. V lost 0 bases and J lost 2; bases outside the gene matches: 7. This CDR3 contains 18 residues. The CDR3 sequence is CASSQDRPTSGTYNEQFF. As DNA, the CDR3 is TGCGCCAGCAGCCAAGATCGTCCTACTAGCGGGACCTACAATGAGCAGTTCTTC.

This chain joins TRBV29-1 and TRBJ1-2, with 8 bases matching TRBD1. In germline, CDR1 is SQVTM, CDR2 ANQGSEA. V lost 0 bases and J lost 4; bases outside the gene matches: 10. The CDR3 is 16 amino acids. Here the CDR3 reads CSVEDQGTGGGYGYTF. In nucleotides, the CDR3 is TGCAGCGTTGAAGATCAAGGGACAGGCGGTGGCTATGGCTACACCTTC.

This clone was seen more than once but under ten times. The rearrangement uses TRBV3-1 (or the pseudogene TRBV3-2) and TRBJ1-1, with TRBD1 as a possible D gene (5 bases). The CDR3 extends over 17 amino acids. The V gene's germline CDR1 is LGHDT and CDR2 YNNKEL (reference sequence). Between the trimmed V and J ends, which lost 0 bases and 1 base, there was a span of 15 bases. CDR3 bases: TGTGCCAGCAGCCAAGATACGGGGGTCATACGGAACACTGAAGCTTTCTTT. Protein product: CASSQDTGVIRNTEAFF.

The CDR3 region has the DNA TGTGCCAGTAGTTCGTCAGGGGGGACTGGCTACACCTTC. Translated: CASSSSGGTGYTF. The chain joins TRBV19 to TRBJ1-2; 7 nucleotides line up with TRBD1. Trimming removed 5 bases from V and 7 bases from J; junction bases left unmatched: 7. CDR3 length: 13 amino acids. Germline V gene lookup returns CDR1 LNHDA and CDR2 SQIVND (reference sequence).

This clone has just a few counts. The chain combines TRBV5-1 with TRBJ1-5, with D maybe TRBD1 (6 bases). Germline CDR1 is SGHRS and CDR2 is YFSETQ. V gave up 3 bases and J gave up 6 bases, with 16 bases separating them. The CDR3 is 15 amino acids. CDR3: CASSSVGGAGQPQHF. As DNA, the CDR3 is TGCGCCAGCAGCTCGGTGGGGGGGGCTGGTCAGCCCCAGCATTTT.

DNA of the CDR3: TGTGCCAGCAGCCAAAGGGACAGGGAACACTATGGCTACACCTTC. This codes for CASSQRDREHYGYTF. The V gene is TRBV3-1 (or the pseudogene TRBV3-2), the J gene TRBJ1-2; 9 nucleotides agree with TRBD1. CDR3 size: 15 residues. J gave up 3 bases and V 2 bases, and 4 bases lay outside the gene matches. Germline assignment: CDR1 LGHDT and CDR2 YNNKEL (reference sequence).

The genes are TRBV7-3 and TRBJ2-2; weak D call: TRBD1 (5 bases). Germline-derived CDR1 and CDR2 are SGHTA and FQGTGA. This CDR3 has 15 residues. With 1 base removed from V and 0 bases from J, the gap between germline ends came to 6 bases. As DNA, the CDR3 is TGTGCCAGCAGCTTAAGACAGTCGAACACCGGGGAGCTGTTTTTT. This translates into CASSLRQSNTGELFF.